This T cell receptor beta chain was sequenced in a study of TIL therapy for anti-PD-1-resistant metastatic lung cancer. Study at large: Progressing patients received lymphodepletion, expanded TIL infusion and IL-2. Most patients had lung adenocarcinoma.

With regard to this clone: What it binds is not known.

Time point reported: pre-treatment sample, taken before nivolumab and TIL therapy. Germline V gene data show CDR1 as GTSNPN and CDR2 as SVGIG (reference sequence). Trimming removed 0 bases at V and 7 bases at J, with 10 bases between. CDR3 length: 13 residues. The immunoSEQ assay was v3. Assay used: immunoSEQ multiplex PCR; TCRdb lists only in-frame clones, some missing. The sample lists roughly 54,000 clones, about nine tenths occurring once. Points from the study as a whole: After infusion, TIL clonotypes partly replaced peripheral T cells and declined over months. Treatment-naive, never-smoker and oncogene-addicted patients were overrepresented in this highly selected cohort.

This clonotype was obtained from a person aged 25-80 years with non-small cell lung cancer. The sequences come from blood, collected at baseline. This chain connects TRBV30 to TRBJ1-5, with D maybe TRBD1 (6 bases). CDR3 sequence reads: CAWSVGGQQPQHF. In nucleotides, the CDR3 is TGTGCCTGGAGTGTTGGGGGCCAACAGCCCCAGCATTTT.